This is a list of T cell receptor beta chains from one sample in a study of human T cells and chemical hapten exposure. In TCRdb, the RACE reads were re-called with MiXCR into one record per CDR3 protein. This sample has 300,000 to 350,000 distinct CDR3 sequences, with about 7% found just once. The sample consisted of whole blood, taken in connection with sensitization to the hapten diphenylcyclopropenone (DPC). These receptors were obtained from a woman aged 18-35 years with alopecia areata. Some clones in this sample may be carry-over from other donors' samples. CDR3s include the opening cysteine and the closing phenylalanine or tryptophan. D genes are given only for firm matches. Size is stated for part of the rows, as once, few or many counts, or as a class when the clone is expanded.

j_gene	abundance	v_gene	d_gene	CDR3aa	CDR3nt
TRBJ1-1	.	TRBV7-9	.	CASSLVAGETEAFF	TGTGCCAGCAGCTTAGTGGCGGGGGAAACTGAAGCTTTCTTT
TRBJ1-5	many	TRBV12-3/TRBV12-4	.	CASSLGQTLMAQHF	TGTGCCAGCAGTTTAGGACAGACTCTCATGGCCCAGCATTTT
TRBJ1-1	.	TRBV12-3/TRBV12-4	.	CASSLAGAGRANTEAFF	TGTGCCAGCAGTTTAGCGGGGGCAGGGCGGGCGAACACTGAAGCTTTCTTT
TRBJ2-3	few	TRBV10-3	.	CAISESTGATDTQYF	TGTGCCATCAGTGAGTCAACGGGGGCCACAGATACGCAGTATTTT
TRBJ1-1	few	TRBV6-6	TRBD1	CASTASNVDRATEAFF	TGTGCCAGCACCGCCTCCAACGTGGACAGGGCCACTGAAGCTTTCTTT
TRBJ1-1	few	TRBV2	TRBD1	CASTRQGAALDTEAFF	TGTGCCAGTACAAGACAGGGGGCGGCTCTCGACACTGAAGCTTTCTTT
TRBJ1-1	many	TRBV7-9	TRBD1	CASSRRDSEAFF	TGTGCCAGCAGCCGCCGGGACAGTGAAGCTTTCTTT
TRBJ2-3	many	TRBV5-6	.	CASSFNPSTDTQYF	TGTGCCAGCAGCTTTAACCCGAGCACAGATACGCAGTATTTT
TRBJ1-6	many	TRBV5-1	TRBD1	CASSLGTGIGSPLHF	TGCGCCAGCAGCCTGGGGACAGGGATCGGTTCACCCCTCCACTTT
TRBJ2-6	.	TRBV6-5	.	CASTGGSLFGANVLTF	TGTGCCAGCACAGGCGGGTCTCTTTTTGGGGCCAACGTCCTGACTTTC
TRBJ1-2	few	TRBV4-3	.	CASSQGAGQWSAGYTF	TGCGCCAGCAGCCAAGGGGCAGGGCAATGGAGTGCGGGCTACACCTTC
TRBJ2-7	.	TRBV2	.	CASSDVTVSYEQYF	TGTGCCAGCAGTGACGTGACAGTGTCCTACGAGCAGTACTTC
TRBJ2-2	few	TRBV12-5	.	CASGFSNHFKPGPGPGELFF	TGTGCTAGTGGTTTTTCGAACCATTTTAAACCGGGACCGGGGCCCGGGGAGCTGTTTTTT
TRBJ1-3	few	TRBV4-2	TRBD1	CASREDRGLRNTIYF	TGTGCCAGCAGGGAGGACAGGGGGCTAAGAAACACCATATATTTT
TRBJ1-1	few	TRBV20-1	TRBD1	CSARKAGGNTEAFF	TGCAGTGCTAGGAAGGCAGGGGGCAACACTGAAGCTTTCTTT
TRBJ1-1	few	TRBV6-6	TRBD1	CASSYSPGQGKEAFF	TGTGCCAGCAGTTACTCCCCGGGACAGGGGAAGGAAGCTTTCTTT
TRBJ2-5	many	TRBV5-1	.	CASSAMDSARKQETQYF	TGCGCCAGCAGCGCAATGGACAGTGCAAGAAAACAAGAGACCCAGTACTTC
TRBJ2-7	few	TRBV10-3	TRBD1	CAISGDSRPYEQYF	TGTGCCATCAGCGGGGACAGCCGTCCCTACGAGCAGTACTTC
TRBJ1-1	.	TRBV6-6	TRBD1	CASSSRQGIRSEAFF	TGTGCCAGCAGTTCGCGACAGGGAATTAGATCTGAAGCTTTCTTT
TRBJ2-1	many	TRBV29-1	.	CSVVSYNEQFF	TGCAGCGTTGTTTCCTACAATGAGCAGTTCTTC
TRBJ1-2	few	TRBV12-3/TRBV12-4	.	CASSSDGYGYTF	TGTGCCAGCAGTTCCGACGGGTATGGCTACACCTTC
TRBJ1-6	.	TRBV9	.	CASSAAPSYNSPLHF	TGTGCCAGCAGCGCGGCCCCCTCCTATAATTCACCCCTCCACTTT
TRBJ2-7	many	TRBV28	.	CASSPGRASYEQYF	TGTGCCAGCAGCCCAGGTAGGGCGTCCTACGAGCAGTACTTC
TRBJ1-5	few	TRBV7-6	.	CASSPRATGPQHF	TGTGCCAGCAGCCCCCGGGCCACCGGGCCCCAGCATTTT
TRBJ2-7	.	TRBV20-1	.	CSARDAKQSYEQYF	TGCAGTGCTAGAGATGCAAAACAATCCTACGAGCAGTACTTC
TRBJ1-6	.	TRBV7-2	.	CASSLEGRSPLHF	TGTGCCAGCAGCCTAGAGGGGAGGTCACCCCTCCACTTT
TRBJ1-6	.	TRBV6-5	TRBD1	CASREQGAYNSPLHF	TGTGCCAGCAGGGAACAGGGGGCCTATAATTCACCCCTCCACTTT
TRBJ2-3	.	TRBV20-1	.	CTSRKGTDTQYF	TGCACCAGCCGGAAGGGTACAGATACGCAGTATTTT
TRBJ2-5	many	TRBV29-1	TRBD2	CSVVSGASLAQYF	TGCAGCGTTGTTAGCGGGGCCTCCCTGGCCCAGTACTTC
TRBJ2-1	.	TRBV11-3	.	CASSLDSGYNEQFF	TGTGCCAGCAGCTTAGATTCAGGGTACAATGAGCAGTTCTTC
TRBJ2-3	few	TRBV5-4	TRBD2	CASSPPGTSGGADTQYF	TGTGCCAGCAGCCCCCCCGGGACTAGCGGGGGGGCAGATACGCAGTATTTT
TRBJ2-1	many	TRBV9	.	CASSVDVENEQFF	TGTGCCAGCAGCGTAGACGTTGAGAATGAGCAGTTCTTC
TRBJ2-1	many	TRBV6-2/TRBV6-3	TRBD1	CASGGGTGEVHEQFF	TGTGCCAGCGGCGGTGGGACAGGGGAGGTCCATGAGCAGTTCTTC
TRBJ2-7	many	TRBV6-5	.	CASSYSGGGYEQYF	TGTGCCAGCAGTTACTCTGGGGGCGGGTACGAGCAGTACTTC
TRBJ1-5	few	TRBV18	TRBD1	CASSLQGLFQPQHF	TGTGCCAGCTCACTACAGGGGCTGTTTCAGCCCCAGCATTTT
TRBJ2-1	many	TRBV25-1	.	CASSESSFLYEQFF	TGTGCCAGCAGTGAATCAAGCTTTTTGTATGAGCAGTTCTTC
TRBJ1-1	many	TRBV7-8	.	CASSADRLNTEAFF	TGTGCCAGCAGCGCTGACAGGCTTAACACTGAAGCTTTCTTT
TRBJ2-7	.	TRBV27	.	CASSPDGLSYEQYF	TGTGCCAGCAGCCCGGACGGGCTCTCCTACGAGCAGTACTTC
TRBJ2-7	.	TRBV5-1	.	CASSLGQSSPLDEQYF	TGCGCCAGCAGCTTGGGGCAGTCCTCACCTTTGGACGAGCAGTACTTC
TRBJ1-2	few	TRBV6-5	TRBD1	CASSAGPGTEYYGYTF	TGTGCCAGCAGCGCCGGCCCCGGGACAGAGTACTATGGCTACACCTTC
TRBJ2-1	.	TRBV6-1	TRBD2	CASSTQVASGGPTHYNEQFF	TGTGCCAGCAGTACCCAGGTGGCTAGCGGGGGGCCGACGCACTACAATGAGCAGTTCTTC
TRBJ2-7	many	TRBV10-3	TRBD1	CATADRTGVDEQYF	TGTGCCACGGCGGATAGGACAGGGGTAGACGAGCAGTACTTC
TRBJ1-1	many	TRBV29-1	TRBD1	CSVDAPWDRNTEAFF	TGCAGCGTTGATGCTCCTTGGGACAGGAACACTGAAGCTTTCTTT
TRBJ1-6	few	TRBV3-1	TRBD1	CASSDRTGQNSPLHF	TGTGCCAGCAGCGACCGGACAGGGCAGAATTCACCCCTCCACTTT
TRBJ1-3	.	TRBV2	.	CASSEQRSGNTIYF	TGTGCCAGCAGTGAACAGAGGTCTGGAAACACCATATATTTT
TRBJ1-1	few	TRBV20-1	.	CSAHGTPKMNTEAFF	TGCAGTGCCCACGGGACACCGAAAATGAACACTGAAGCTTTCTTT
TRBJ2-3	few	TRBV3-1	TRBD1	CASSHGQGTDTQYF	TGTGCCAGCAGCCATGGACAGGGCACAGATACGCAGTATTTT
TRBJ2-7	.	TRBV3-1	.	CASSQEDHYEQYF	TGTGCCAGCAGCCAAGAGGACCACTACGAGCAGTACTTC